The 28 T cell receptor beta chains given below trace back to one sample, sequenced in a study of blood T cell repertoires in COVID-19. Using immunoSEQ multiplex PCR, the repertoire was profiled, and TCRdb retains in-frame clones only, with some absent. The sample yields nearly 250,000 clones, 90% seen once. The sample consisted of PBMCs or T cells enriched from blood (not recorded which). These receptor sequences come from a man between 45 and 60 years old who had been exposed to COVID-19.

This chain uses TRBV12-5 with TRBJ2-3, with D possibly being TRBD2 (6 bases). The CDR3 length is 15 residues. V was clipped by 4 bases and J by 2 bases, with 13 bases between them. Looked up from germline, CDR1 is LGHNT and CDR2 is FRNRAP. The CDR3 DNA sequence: TGTGCTAGTGGTTCATCTAGCGACTCCACAGATACGCAGTATTTT. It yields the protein CASGSSSDSTDTQYF.

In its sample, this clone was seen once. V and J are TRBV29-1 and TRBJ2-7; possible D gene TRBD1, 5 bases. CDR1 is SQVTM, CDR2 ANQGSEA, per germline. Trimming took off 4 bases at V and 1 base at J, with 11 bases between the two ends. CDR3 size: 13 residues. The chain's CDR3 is CSVVSGSSYEQYV. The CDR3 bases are TGCAGCGTTGTTTCAGGGTCTTCCTACGAGCAGTACGTC.

The CDR3 region has the DNA TGTGCCAGTAGTATTCCGGGAGTGGAGACCCAGTACTTC. Its protein is CASSIPGVETQYF. This sequence joins TRBV19 and TRBJ2-5; a possible D gene is TRBD2 (6 bases). The germline V and J ends were trimmed by 3 bases and 5 bases, with 10 bases remaining between them. This CDR3 contains 13 residues. Germline CDR1 and CDR2: LNHDA and SQIVND (reference sequence).

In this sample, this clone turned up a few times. The CDR3 loop is CSASSSRSNQPQHF. CDR3 in DNA: TGCAGTGCTAGTTCCAGCAGGAGCAATCAGCCCCAGCATTTT. The chain recombines TRBV20-1 with TRBJ1-5, with D unclear. The CDR3 runs to 14 residues. V was shortened by 3 bases and J by 1 base, with 10 bases between the two germline ends. Germline CDR1 reads DFQATT; CDR2 reads SNEGSKA (reference sequence).

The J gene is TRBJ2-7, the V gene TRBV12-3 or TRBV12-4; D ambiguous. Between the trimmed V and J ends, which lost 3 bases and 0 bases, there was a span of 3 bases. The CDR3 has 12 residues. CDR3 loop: CASSFHSYEQYF. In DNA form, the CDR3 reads TGTGCCAGCAGTTTCCACTCCTACGAGCAGTACTTC.

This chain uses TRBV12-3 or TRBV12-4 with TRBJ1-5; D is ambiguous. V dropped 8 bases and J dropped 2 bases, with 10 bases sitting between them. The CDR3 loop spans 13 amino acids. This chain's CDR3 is CASADSGNQPQHF. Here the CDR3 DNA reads TGTGCCAGCGCTGACTCTGGCAATCAGCCCCAGCATTTT.

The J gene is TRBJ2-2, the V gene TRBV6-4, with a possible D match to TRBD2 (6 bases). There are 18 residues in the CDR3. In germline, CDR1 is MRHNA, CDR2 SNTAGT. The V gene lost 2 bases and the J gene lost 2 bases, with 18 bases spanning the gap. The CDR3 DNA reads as TGTGCCAGCAGTGACCCCTTTTATGGGGGGAGAAACACCGGGGAGCTGTTTTTT. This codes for CASSDPFYGGRNTGELFF.

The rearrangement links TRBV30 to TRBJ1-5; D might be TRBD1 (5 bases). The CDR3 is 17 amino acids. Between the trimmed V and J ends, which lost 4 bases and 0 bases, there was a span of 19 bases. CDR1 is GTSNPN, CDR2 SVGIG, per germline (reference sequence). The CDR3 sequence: CAWIVGRKIYSNQPQHF. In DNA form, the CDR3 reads TGTGCCTGGATCGTGGGGCGGAAGATATATAGCAATCAGCCCCAGCATTTT.

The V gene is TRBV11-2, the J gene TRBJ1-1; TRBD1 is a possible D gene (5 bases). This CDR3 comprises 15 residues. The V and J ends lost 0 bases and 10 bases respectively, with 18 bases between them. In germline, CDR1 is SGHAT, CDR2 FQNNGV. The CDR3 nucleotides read TGTGCCAGCAGCTTAGATGTGTGGGGCGCATCCGCAGCTTTCTTT. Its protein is CASSLDVWGASAAFF. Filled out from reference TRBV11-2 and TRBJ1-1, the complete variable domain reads EAGVAQSPRYKIIEKRQSVAFWCNPISGHATLYWYQQILGQGPKLLIQFQNNGVVDDSQLPKDRFSAERLKGVDSTLKIQPAKLEDSAVYLCASSLDVWGASAAFFGQGTRLTVV.

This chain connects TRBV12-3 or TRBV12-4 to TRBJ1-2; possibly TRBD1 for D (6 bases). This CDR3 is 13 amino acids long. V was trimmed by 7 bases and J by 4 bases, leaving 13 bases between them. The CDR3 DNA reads TGTGCCAGCACCCCGGGACAAGTCTATGGCTACACCTTC. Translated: CASTPGQVYGYTF.

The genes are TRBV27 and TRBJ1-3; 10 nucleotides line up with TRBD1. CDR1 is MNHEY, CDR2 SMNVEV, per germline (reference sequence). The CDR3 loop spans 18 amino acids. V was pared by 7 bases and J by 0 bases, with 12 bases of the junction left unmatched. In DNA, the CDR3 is TGTGCCAGCACCGAGGGGGACAGGGGCCCCGTCTCTGGAAACACCATATATTTT. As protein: CASTEGDRGPVSGNTIYF.

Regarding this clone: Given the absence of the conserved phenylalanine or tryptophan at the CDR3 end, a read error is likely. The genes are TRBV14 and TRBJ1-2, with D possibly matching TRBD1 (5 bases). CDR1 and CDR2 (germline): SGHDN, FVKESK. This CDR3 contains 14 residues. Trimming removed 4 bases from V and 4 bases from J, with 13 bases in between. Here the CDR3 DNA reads TGTGCCAGCAGCCCAAATCAGGGAATCTATGGCTACACCCTC. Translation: CASSPNQGIYGYTL.

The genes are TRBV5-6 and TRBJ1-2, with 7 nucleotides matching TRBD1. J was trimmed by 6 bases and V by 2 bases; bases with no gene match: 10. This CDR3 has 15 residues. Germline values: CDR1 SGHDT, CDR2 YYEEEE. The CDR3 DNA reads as TGTGCCAGCAGCTTCACGCAAGGGACAGCTGATGGCTACACCTTC. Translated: CASSFTQGTADGYTF.

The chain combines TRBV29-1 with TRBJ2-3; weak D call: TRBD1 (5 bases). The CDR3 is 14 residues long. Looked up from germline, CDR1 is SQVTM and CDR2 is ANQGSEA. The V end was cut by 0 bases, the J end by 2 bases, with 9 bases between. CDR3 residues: CSVEEQGYTDTQYF. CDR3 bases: TGCAGCGTTGAAGAGCAGGGCTACACAGATACGCAGTATTTT.

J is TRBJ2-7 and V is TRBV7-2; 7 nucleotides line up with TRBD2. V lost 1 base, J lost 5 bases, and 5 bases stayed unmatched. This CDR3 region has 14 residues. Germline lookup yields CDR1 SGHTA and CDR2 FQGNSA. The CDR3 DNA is TGTGCCAGCAGCTTAGGGACTAGGGTCGACGAGCAGTACTTC. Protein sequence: CASSLGTRVDEQYF.

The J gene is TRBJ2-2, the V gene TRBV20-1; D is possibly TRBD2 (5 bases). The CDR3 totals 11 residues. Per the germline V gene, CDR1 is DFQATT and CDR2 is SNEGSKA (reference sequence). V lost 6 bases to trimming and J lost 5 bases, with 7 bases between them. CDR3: CSARGTGELFF. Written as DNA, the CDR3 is TGCAGTGCCCGAGGGACCGGGGAGCTGTTTTTT.

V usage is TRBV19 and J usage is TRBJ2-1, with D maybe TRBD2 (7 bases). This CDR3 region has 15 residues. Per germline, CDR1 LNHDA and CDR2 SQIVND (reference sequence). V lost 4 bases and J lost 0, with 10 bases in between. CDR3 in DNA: TGTGCCAGTAGTAAGGGGGGGAGCTCCTACAATGAGCAGTTCTTC. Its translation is CASSKGGSSYNEQFF. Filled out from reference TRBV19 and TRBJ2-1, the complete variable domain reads DGGITQSPKYLFRKEGQNVTLSCEQNLNHDAMYWYRQDPGQGLRLIYYSQIVNDFQKGDIAEGYSVSREKKESFPLTVTSAQKNPTAFYLCASSKGGSSYNEQFFGPGTRLTVL.

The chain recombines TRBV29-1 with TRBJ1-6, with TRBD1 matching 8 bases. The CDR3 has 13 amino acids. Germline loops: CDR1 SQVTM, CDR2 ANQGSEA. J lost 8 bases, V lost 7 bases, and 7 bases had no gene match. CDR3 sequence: CSAGQGLDSPLHF. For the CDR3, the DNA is TGCAGCGCAGGACAGGGATTAGATTCACCCCTCCACTTT.

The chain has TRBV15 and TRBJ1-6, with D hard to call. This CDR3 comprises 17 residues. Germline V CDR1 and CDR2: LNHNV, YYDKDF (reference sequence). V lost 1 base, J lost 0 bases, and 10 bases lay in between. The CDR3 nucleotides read TGTGCCACCAGCAGAGTATGGGAGAGCTCCTATAATTCACCCCTCCACTTT. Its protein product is CATSRVWESSYNSPLHF.

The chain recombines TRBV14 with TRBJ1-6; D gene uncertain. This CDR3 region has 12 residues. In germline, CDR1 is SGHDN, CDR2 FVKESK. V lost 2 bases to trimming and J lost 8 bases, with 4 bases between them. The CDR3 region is CASSQPYSPLHF. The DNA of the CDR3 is TGTGCCAGCAGCCAACCTTATTCACCCCTCCACTTT.

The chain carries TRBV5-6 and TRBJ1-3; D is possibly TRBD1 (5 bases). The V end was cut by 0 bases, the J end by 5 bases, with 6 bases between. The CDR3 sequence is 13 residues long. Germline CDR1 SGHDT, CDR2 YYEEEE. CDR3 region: CASSLADRNTIYF. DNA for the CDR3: TGTGCCAGCAGCTTGGCGGACAGAAACACCATATATTTT.

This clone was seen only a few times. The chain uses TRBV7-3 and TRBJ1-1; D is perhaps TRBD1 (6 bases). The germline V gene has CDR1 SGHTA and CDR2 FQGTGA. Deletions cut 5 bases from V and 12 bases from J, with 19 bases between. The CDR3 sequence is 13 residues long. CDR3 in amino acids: CASSPEPGVMPFF. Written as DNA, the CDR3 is TGTGCCAGCAGCCCGGAACCAGGGGTAATGCCTTTCTTT.

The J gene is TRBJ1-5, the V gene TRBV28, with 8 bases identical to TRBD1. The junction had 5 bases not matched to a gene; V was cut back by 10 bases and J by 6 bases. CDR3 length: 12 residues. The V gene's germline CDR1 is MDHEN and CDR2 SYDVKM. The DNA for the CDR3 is TGTGCCATCCAGGGGGCAGTTCAGCCCCAGCATTTT. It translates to CAIQGAVQPQHF.

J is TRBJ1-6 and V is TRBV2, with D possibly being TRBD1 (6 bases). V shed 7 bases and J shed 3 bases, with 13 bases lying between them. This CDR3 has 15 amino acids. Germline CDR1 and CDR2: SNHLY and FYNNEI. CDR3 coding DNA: TGTGCCAGCAACGAAAGACAGGTCTATAATTCACCCCTCCACTTT. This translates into CASNERQVYNSPLHF.

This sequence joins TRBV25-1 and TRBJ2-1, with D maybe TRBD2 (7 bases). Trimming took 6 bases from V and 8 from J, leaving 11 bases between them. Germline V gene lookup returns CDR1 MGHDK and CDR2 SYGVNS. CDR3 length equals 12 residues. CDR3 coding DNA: TGTGCCAGCAGGGGGGGGCCCCATGAGCAGTTCTTC. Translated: CASRGGPHEQFF.

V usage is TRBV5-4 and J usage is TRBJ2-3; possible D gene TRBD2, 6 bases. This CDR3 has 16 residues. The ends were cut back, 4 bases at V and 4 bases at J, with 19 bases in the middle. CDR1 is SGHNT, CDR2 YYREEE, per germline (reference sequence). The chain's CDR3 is CASSPLGGRGPDTQYF. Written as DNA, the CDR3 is TGTGCCAGCAGCCCACTTGGGGGGAGAGGCCCAGATACGCAGTATTTT.

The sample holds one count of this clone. The CDR3 region has the DNA TGCGCCAGCAGCCCGGAGACAGGCTATAATTCACCCCTCCACTTT. This encodes CASSPETGYNSPLHF. V gene TRBV5-1 combines with J gene TRBJ1-6, with D possibly matching TRBD1 (6 bases). V lost 4 bases and J 3 bases, leaving 11 bases between the germline ends. Germline V gene sequence: CDR1 SGHRS, CDR2 YFSETQ. The CDR3 contains 15 residues.

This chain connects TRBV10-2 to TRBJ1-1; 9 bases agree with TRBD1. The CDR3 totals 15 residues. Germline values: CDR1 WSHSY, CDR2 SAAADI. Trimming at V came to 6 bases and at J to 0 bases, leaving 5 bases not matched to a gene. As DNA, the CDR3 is TGCGCCAGCAGCAGGACAGGGGCTATGAACACTGAAGCTTTCTTT. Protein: CASSRTGAMNTEAFF.